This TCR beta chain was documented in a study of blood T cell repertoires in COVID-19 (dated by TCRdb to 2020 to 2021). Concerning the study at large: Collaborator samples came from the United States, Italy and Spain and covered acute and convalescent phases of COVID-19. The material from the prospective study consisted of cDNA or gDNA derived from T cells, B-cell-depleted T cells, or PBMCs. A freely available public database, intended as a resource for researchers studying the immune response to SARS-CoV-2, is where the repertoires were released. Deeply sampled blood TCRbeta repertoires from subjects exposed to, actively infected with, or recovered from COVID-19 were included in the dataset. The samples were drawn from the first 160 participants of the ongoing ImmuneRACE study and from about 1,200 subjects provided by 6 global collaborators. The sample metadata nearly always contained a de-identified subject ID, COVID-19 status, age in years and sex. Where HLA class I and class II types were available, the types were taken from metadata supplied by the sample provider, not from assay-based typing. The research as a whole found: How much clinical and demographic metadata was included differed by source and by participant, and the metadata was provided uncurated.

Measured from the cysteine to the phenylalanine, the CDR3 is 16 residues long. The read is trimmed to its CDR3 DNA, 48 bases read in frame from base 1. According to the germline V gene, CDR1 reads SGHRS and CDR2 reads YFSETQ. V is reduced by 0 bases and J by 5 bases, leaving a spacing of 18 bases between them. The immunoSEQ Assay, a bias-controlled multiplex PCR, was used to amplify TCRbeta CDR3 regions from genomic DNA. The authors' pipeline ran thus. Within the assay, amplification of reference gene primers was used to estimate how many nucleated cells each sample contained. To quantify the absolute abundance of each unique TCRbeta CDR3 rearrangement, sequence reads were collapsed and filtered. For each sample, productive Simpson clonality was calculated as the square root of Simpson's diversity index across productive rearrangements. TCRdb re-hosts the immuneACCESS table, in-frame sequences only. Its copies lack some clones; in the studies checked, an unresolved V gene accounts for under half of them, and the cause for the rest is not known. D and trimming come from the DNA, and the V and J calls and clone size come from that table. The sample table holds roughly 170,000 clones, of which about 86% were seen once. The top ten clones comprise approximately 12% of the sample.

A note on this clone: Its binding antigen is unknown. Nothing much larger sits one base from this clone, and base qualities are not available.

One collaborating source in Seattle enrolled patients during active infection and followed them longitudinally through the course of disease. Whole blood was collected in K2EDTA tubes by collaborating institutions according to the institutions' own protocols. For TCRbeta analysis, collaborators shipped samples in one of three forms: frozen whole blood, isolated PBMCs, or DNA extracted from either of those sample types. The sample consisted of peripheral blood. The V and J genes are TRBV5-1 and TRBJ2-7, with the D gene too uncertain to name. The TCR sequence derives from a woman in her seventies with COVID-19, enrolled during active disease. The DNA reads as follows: TGCGCCAGCAGCTTGGCCTTGGATCAGGTTTGGGACGAGCAGTACTTC. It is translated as CASSLALDQVWDEQYF. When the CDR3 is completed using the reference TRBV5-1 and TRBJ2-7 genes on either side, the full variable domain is KAGVTQTPRYLIKTRGQQVTLSCSPISGHRSVSWYQQTPGQGLQFLFEYFSETQRNKGNFPGRFSGRQFSNSRSEMNVSTLELGDSALYLCASSLALDQVWDEQYFGPGTRLTVT.